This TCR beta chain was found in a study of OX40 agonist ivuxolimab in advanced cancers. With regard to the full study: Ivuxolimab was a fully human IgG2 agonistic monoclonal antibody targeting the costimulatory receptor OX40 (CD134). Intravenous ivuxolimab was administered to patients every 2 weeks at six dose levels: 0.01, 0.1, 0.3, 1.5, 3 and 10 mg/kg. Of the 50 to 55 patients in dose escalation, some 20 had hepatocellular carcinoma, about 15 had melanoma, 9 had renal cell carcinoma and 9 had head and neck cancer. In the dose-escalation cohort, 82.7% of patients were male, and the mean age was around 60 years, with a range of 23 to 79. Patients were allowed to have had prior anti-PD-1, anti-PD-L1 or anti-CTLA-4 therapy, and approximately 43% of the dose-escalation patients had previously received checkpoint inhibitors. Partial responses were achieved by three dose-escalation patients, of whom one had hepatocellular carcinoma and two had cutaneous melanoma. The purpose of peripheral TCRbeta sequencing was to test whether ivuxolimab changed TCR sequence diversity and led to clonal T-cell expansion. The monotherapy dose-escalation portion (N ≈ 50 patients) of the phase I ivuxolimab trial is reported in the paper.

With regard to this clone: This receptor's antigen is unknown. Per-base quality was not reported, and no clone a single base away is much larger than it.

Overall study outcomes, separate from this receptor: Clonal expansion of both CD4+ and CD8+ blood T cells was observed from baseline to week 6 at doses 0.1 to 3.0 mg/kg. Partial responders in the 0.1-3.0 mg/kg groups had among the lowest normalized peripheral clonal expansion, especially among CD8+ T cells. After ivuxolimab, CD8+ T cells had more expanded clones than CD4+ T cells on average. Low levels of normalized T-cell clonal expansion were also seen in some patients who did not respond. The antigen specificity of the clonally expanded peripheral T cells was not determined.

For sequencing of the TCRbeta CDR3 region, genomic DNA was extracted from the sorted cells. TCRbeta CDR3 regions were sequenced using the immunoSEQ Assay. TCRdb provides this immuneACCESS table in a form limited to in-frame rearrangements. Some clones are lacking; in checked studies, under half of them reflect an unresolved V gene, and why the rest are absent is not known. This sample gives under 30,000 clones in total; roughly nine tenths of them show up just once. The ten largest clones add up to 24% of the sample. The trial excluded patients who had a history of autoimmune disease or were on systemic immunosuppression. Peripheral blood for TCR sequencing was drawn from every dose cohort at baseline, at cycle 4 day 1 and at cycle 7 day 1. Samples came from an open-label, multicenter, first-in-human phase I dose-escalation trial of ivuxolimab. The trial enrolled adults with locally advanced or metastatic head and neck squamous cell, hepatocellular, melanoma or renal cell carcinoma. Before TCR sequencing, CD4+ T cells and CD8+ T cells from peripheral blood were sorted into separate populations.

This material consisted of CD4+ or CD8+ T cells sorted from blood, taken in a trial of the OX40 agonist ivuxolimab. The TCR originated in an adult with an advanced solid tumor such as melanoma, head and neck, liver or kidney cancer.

The DNA is as follows: TGCGCCAGCAGCCAAGAAGGAGGGAGCACCTACGAGCAGTACTTC. This encodes CASSQEGGSTYEQYF. The receptor chain draws on TRBV4-1 and TRBJ2-7; a tentative D call is TRBD2 (6 bases match). V is shortened by 0 bases, J by 2 bases, and the region joining them spans 11 bases. Spanning cysteine to phenylalanine, the CDR3 consists of 15 amino acids. Only the CDR3 DNA is retained, 45 bases long and in frame from the first base. The germline V gene provides CDR1 MGHRA and CDR2 YSYEKL.